This T cell receptor (beta chain) is drawn from a study of cytomegalovirus exposure and HLA in healthy donors. The overall study: In an early release, HLA-typed donors contributed 90 million or so unique TCR sequences. Overall study results and limits: A later analysis reportedly found that, within productive TCRs, an Asian-associated ancestry cluster had fewer N-insertions than the mean observed across the roughly 630 donors. Reports state that TCR beta sequences accurately predicted most subjects' HLA-A and HLA-B alleles. In the analysis, some V segments, TRBV6-2 and TRBV6-3 included, were excluded as indistinguishable.

The primer mix had 60 Vbeta and 13 Jbeta primers. Only in-frame clones appear in the TCRdb table, and some are missing; sequencing was by immunoSEQ multiplex PCR. Here the sample spans 90,000 to 150,000 clones, around 80% being singletons. The germline V gene encodes CDR1 MDHEN and CDR2 SYDVKM. The CDR3 loop spans 15 amino acids. V lost 6 bases to trimming and J lost 2 bases; unmatched junction nucleotides: 8. Note on this clone: Antigen: not known.

This receptor was taken from a man in his fifties in good health and CMV-seronegative. The chain employs TRBV28 and TRBJ2-7; 9 bases line up with TRBD1. Sequenced material: PBMCs. The CDR3 DNA reads TGTGCCAGCAGAGGGGACAGGGAGCCCCCCTACGAGCAGTACTTC. This sequence encodes CASRGDREPPYEQYF.